This is a list of T cell receptor beta chains from one sample in a study of control samples from healthy donors and cancer patients. Libraries were prepared by immunoSEQ multiplex PCR; TCRdb keeps only in-frame clonotypes and omits some of them. The data show 90,000 to 100,000 clones, 79% seen once. The sample taken for sequencing was blood. Receptor source: a woman aged 25 to 39 in good health. The CDR3 runs from the conserved cysteine through the conserved F or W. A D gene is named only where the DNA matches it firmly. Clone size is given for some rows only: seen once, a few or many times, or a class if the clone is expanded.

NA	TRBD1	13	TRBV4-3	TRBJ1-2	TGCGCCAGCAGCCACGACAGGGGGCATGGCTACACCTTC	CASSHDRGHGYTF
NA	NA	13	TRBV7-6	TRBJ1-2	TGTGCCAGCAGCTCAGGTGGGGGCTATGGCTACACCTTC	CASSSGGGYGYTF
NA	NA	15	TRBV27	TRBJ2-1	TGTGCCAGCAGTTTACAAAGTTTTCAGGGTAATGAGCAGTTCTTC	CASSLQSFQGNEQFF
NA	NA	15	TRBV6-6	TRBJ2-7	TGTGCCAGCAGTCCCGGACAGGGAGGGCTGATGGAGCAGTACTTC	CASSPGQGGLMEQYF
NA	TRBD1	13	TRBV6-5	TRBJ1-1	TGTGCCAGCAGCCTACAGGGGGACACTGAAGCTTTCTTT	CASSLQGDTEAFF
NA	NA	17	TRBV19	TRBJ2-4	TGTGCCAGTAGTGTAGTATCGGCGGGGTCCTCCAAAAACATTCAGTACTTC	CASSVVSAGSSKNIQYF
NA	NA	14	TRBV6-2/TRBV6-3	TRBJ2-5	TGTGCCAGCAGTTCCCGGTCCGGGGCGGAGACCCAGTACTTC	CASSSRSGAETQYF
once	NA	13	TRBV7-2	TRBJ1-1	TGTGCCAGCAGCTTATTCGGGTACACTGAAGCTTTCTTT	CASSLFGYTEAFF
NA	TRBD2	14	TRBV18	TRBJ2-5	TGTGCCAGCTCCGCGGGACTAGACCAAGAGACCCAGTACTTC	CASSAGLDQETQYF
NA	NA	15	TRBV19	TRBJ2-1	TGTGCCAGTAGTATCGGGCTAAACTCCTACAATGAGCAGTTCTTC	CASSIGLNSYNEQFF
NA	TRBD2	12	TRBV5-4	TRBJ2-5	TGTGCCAGCAGCCGGGGGGGAGAGACCCAGTACTTC	CASSRGGETQYF
NA	NA	15	TRBV4-1	TRBJ1-1	TGCGCCAGCAGCCAAGATCTGCGGGGAAACACTGAAGCTTTCTTT	CASSQDLRGNTEAFF